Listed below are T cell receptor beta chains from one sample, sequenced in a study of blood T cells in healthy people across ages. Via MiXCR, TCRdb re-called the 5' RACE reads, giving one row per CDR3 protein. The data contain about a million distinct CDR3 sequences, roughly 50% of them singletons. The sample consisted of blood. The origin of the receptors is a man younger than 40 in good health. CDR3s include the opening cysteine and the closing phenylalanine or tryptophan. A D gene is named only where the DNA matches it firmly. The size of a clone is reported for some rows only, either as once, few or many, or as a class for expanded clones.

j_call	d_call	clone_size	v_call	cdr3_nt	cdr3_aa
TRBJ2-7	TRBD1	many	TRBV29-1	TGCAGCGCCCGGACAGGGGGTGCGTCGGGAAACGAGCAGTACTTC	CSARTGGASGNEQYF
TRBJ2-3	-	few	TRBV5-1	TGCGCCAGCAGCCCAGGGAACTCTGCAGGAGATACGCAGTATTTT	CASSPGNSAGDTQYF
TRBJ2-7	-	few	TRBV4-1	TGCGCCAGCAGCCGGGCGGACCTAAGCTCCTACGAGCAGTACTTC	CASSRADLSSYEQYF
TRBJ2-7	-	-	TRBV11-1	TGTGCCAGCAGCTTAGAGGCGGAAAACTACGAGCAGTACTTC	CASSLEAENYEQYF
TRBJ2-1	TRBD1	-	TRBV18	TGTGCCAGCTCAGTCACAGGGGCGGTCAATGAGCAGTTCTTC	CASSVTGAVNEQFF
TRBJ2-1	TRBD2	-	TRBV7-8	TGTGCCAGCAGCTTTGGACTAGCGGGGGGTAATGAGCAGTTCTTC	CASSFGLAGGNEQFF
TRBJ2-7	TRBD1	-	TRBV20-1	TGCAGTGCTAGGATCCGAACCCGGACAGGAGAGCAGTACTTC	CSARIRTRTGEQYF
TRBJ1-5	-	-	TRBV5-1	TGCCCCAGCAGCCCGACGGGGGGGTTCAATCAGCCCCAGCATTTT	CPSSPTGGFNQPQHF
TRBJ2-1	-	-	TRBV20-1	TGCAGTGCTAGGCTGGACCTCCTTAGGGAGTTCTTC	CSARLDLLREFF
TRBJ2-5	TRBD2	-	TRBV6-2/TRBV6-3	TGTGCCAGCAGTATGGGACTAGCGGTGGAGACCCAGTACTTC	CASSMGLAVETQYF
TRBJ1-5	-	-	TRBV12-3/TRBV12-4	TGTGCCAGCAGTTTACAGGCAGGCCCATATAGCAATCAGCCCCAGCATTTT	CASSLQAGPYSNQPQHF
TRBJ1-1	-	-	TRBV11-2	TGTGCCAGCAGCTTAGTCGCGGACCGTCGTCCTAAAGCTTTCTTT	CASSLVADRRPKAFF
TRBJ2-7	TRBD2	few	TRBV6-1	TGTGCCACCTCACCCTCGATCGGGGGGATGTACGAGCAGTACTTC	CATSPSIGGMYEQYF
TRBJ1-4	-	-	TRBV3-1	TGTGCCAGCAGCCAAGACATGACAACAGAAAAACTGTTTTTT	CASSQDMTTEKLFF
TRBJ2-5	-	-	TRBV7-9	TGTGCCAGCAGCTTGGCGGAGGGGACCCAAGAGACCCAGTACTTC	CASSLAEGTQETQYF
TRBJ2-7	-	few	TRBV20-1	TGCAGTGCTAGAGACCTCGAAGCAGGGGCGCACCCCTACGAGCAGTACTTC	CSARDLEAGAHPYEQYF
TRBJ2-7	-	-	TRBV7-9	TGTGCCAGCAGCTTTCCGGGGGCCTCCTACGAGCAGTACTTC	CASSFPGASYEQYF
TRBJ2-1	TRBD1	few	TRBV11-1	TGTGCCAGCAGCTGGCGCCGGGACAGCTCCTACAATGAGCAGTTCTTC	CASSWRRDSSYNEQFF
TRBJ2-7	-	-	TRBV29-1	TGCAGCGCTAAGAACTACGAGCAGTACTTC	CSAKNYEQYF
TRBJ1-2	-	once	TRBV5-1	TGCGCCAGCAGCCCGATCCACCCGTCTGGGGATGGCTACACCTTC	CASSPIHPSGDGYTF
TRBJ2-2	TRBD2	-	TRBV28	TGTGCCAGCAGTCCGGGGGGACTTGGCGGGGAGCTGTTTTTT	CASSPGGLGGELFF
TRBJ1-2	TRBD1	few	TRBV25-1	TGTGCCAGCAGTGAATCGGACAGGCCAAACTATGGCTACACCTTC	CASSESDRPNYGYTF
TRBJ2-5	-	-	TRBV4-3	TGCGCCAGCAGCCAAGTAAGTAGGGCCAATGAGCAGTACTTC	CASSQVSRANEQYF
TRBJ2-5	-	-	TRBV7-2	TGTGCCAGCAGCTACACTGCGGGCCAAGAGACCCAGTACTTC	CASSYTAGQETQYF
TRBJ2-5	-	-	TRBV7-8	TGTGCCGGCAGCTTACACTTCCCAGAGACCCAGTACTTC	CAGSLHFPETQYF
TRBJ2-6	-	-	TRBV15	TGTGCCACCAGCAGGGGAGACAGTGCCGGGGCCAACGTCCTGACTTTC	CATSRGDSAGANVLTF
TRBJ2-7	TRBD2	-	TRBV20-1	TGCAGTGCTAGATCGGGAGGTTTGCCCTACGAGCAGTACTTC	CSARSGGLPYEQYF
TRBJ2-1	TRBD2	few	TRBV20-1	TGCAGTGCCCGAAAGGTGGCGGGGGGGCGTTTGGCAAGCTCCTACAATGAGCAGTTCTTC	CSARKVAGGRLASSYNEQFF
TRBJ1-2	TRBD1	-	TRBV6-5	TGTGCCAGCAGACTCCGGGACAGCTATGGCTACACCTTC	CASRLRDSYGYTF